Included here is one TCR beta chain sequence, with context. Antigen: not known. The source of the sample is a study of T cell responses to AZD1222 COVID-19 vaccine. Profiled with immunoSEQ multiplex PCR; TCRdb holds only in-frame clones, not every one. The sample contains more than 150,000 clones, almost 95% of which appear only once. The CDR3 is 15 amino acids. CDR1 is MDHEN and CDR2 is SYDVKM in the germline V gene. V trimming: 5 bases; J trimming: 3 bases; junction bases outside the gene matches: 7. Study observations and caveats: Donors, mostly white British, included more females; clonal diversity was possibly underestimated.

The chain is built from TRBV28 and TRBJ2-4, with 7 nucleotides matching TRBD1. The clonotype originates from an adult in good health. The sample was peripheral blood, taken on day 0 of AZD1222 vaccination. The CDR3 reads CASSTPQGDKNIQYF. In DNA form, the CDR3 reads TGTGCCAGCAGTACTCCTCAGGGGGACAAAAACATTCAGTACTTC.